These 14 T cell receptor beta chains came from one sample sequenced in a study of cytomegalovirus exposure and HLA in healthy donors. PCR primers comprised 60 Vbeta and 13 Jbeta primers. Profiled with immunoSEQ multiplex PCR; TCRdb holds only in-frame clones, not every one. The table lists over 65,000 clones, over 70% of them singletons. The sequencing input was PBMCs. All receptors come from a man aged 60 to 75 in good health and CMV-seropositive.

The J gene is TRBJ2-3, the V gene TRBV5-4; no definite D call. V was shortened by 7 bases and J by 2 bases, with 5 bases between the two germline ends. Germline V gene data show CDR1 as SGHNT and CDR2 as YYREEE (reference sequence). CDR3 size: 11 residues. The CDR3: CASSSTDTQYF. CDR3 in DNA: TGTGCCAGCTCATCCACAGATACGCAGTATTTT.

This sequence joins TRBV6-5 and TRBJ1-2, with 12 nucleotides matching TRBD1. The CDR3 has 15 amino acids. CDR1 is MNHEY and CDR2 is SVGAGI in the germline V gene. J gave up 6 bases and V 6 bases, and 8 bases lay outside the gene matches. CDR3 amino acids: CASRLRGTGGDGYTF. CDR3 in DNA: TGTGCCAGCAGGCTCCGAGGGACAGGGGGCGATGGCTACACCTTC.

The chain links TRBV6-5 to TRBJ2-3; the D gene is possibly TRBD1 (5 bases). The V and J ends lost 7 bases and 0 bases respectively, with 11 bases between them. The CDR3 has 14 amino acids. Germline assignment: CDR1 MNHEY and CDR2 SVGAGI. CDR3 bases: TGTGCCAGCAAGGCAGGGTTGAGCACAGATACGCAGTATTTT. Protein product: CASKAGLSTDTQYF.

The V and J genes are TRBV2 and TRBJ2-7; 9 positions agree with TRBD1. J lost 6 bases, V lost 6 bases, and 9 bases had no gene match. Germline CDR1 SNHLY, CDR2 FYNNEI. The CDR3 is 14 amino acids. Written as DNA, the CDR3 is TGTGCCAGCAGCCCCCCCGGGACAGGGAGCGAGCAGTACTTC. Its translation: CASSPPGTGSEQYF. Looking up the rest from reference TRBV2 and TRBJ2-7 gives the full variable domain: EPEVTQTPSHQVTQMGQEVILRCVPISNHLYFYWYRQILGQKVEFLVSFYNNEISEKSEIFDDQFSVERPDGSNFTLKIRSTKLEDSAMYFCASSPPGTGSEQYFGPGTRLTVT.

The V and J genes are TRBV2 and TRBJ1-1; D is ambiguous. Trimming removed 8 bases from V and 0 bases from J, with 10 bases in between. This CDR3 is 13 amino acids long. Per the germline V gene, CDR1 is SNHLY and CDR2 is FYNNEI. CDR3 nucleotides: TGTGCCAGCCTTCGGGAGATGAACACTGAAGCTTTCTTT. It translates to CASLREMNTEAFF. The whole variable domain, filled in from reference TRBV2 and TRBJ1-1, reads EPEVTQTPSHQVTQMGQEVILRCVPISNHLYFYWYRQILGQKVEFLVSFYNNEISEKSEIFDDQFSVERPDGSNFTLKIRSTKLEDSAMYFCASLREMNTEAFFGQGTRLTVV.

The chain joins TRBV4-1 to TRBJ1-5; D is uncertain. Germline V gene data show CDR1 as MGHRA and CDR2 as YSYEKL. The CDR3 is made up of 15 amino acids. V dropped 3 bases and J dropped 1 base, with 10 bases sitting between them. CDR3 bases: TGCGCCAGCAGCCAGGAGGACGGCAGCAATCAGCCCCAGCATTTT. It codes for CASSQEDGSNQPQHF.

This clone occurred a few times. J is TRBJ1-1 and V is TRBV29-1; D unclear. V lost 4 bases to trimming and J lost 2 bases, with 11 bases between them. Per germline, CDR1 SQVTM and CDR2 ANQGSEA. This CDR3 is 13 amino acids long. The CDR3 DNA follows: TGCAGCGTTGGAGGAGGACGCAACACTGAAGCTTTCTTT. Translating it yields CSVGGGRNTEAFF.

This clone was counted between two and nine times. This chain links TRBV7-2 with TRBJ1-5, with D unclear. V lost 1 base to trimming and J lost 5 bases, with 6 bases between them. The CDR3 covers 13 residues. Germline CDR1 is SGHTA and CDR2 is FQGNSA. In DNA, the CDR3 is TGTGCCAGCAGCTTAGTTCGAGATCAGCCCCAGCATTTT. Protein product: CASSLVRDQPQHF.

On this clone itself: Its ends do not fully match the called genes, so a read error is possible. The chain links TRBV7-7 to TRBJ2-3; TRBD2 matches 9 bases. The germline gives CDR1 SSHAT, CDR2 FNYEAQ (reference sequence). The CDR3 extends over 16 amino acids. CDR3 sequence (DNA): TGTGCTAGCAGCCCTTTACTAGCGGGTGGAGGGAATACGCAGTATTTT. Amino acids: CASSPLLAGGGNTQYF.

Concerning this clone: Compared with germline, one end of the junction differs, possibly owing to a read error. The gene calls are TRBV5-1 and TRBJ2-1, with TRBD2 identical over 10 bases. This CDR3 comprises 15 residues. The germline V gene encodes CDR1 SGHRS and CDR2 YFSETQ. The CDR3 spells CASSLGTSAYNEQFF. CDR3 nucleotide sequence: TGTGCCAGCAGCCTCGGGACTAGCGCGTACAATGAGCAGTTCTTC.

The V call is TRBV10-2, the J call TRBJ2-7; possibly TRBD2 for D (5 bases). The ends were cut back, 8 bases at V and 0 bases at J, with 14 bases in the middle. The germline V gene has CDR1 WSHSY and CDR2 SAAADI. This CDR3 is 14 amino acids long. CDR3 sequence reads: CASRQGLSSYEQYF. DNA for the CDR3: TGCGCCAGCCGGCAAGGACTTAGCTCCTACGAGCAGTACTTC.

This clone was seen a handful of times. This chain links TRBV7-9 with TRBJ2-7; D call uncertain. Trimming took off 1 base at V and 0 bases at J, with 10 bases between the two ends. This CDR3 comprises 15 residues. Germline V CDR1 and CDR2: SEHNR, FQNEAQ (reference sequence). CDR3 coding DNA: TGTGCCAGCAGCTTAGTATCCGACATCTCCTACGAGCAGTACTTC. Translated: CASSLVSDISYEQYF.

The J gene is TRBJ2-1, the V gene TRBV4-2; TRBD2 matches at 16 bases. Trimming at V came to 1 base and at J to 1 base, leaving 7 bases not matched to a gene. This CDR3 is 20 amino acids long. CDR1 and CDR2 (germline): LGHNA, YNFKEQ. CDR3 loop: CASSQAGTSGGGRSYNEQFF. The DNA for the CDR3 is TGTGCCAGCAGCCAAGCCGGGACTAGCGGGGGGGGTAGATCCTACAATGAGCAGTTCTTC.

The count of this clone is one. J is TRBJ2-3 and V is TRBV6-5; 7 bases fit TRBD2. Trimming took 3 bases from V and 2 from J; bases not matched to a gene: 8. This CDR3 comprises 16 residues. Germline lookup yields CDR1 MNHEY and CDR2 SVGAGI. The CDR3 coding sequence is TGTGCCAGCAGTTATTCCGGGGGGTACCTCACAGATACGCAGTATTTT. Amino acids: CASSYSGGYLTDTQYF.